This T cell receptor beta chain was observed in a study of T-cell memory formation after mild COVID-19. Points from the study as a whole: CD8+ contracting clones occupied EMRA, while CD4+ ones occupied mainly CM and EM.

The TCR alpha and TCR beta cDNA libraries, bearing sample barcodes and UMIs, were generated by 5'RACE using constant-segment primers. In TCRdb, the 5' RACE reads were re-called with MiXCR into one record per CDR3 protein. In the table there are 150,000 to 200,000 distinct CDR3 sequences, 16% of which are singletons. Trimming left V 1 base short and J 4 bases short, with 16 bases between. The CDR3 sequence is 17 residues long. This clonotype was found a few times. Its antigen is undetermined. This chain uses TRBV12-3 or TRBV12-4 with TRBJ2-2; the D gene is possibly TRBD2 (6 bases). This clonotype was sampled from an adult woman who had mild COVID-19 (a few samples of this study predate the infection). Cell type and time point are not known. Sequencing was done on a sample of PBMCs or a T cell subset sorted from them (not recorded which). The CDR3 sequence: CASSLVLRFGGTGELFF. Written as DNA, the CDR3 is TGTGCCAGCAGTTTAGTCTTAAGGTTCGGGGGCACCGGGGAGCTGTTTTTT.